This is a list of T cell receptor beta chains from one sample in a study of CD8+CD57+ T cells in acquired aplastic anemia. TCRdb ran MiXCR on the reads and lists one entry per CDR3 protein. The top ten hold around 0.82% of the sample, which has approximately 470,000 distinct CDR3 sequences, approximately 33% seen once. Material for sequencing was sorted CD4+, CD8+, or CD8+CD57+ T cells (not recorded which) from PBMCs. These receptors were taken from a human donor with aplastic anemia. CDR3s include the opening cysteine and the closing phenylalanine or tryptophan. Fields, in order: V gene, J gene, D gene, clone size, CDR3 protein, CDR3 DNA. The D gene is left open where the match is weak. Clone size, where shown, is once, few, many, or a class for clones that have expanded.

V: TRBV7-3; J: TRBJ2-7; D: NA; size: NA; CDR3: CASSLAQGSQPYEQYF; DNA: TGTGCCAGCAGTTTAGCACAGGGATCCCAACCCTACGAGCAGTACTTC
V: TRBV19; J: TRBJ1-1; D: TRBD1; size: many; CDR3: CASSLAGGYTEAFF; DNA: TGTGCCAGTAGTTTGGCAGGGGGATACACTGAAGCTTTCTTT
V: TRBV19; J: TRBJ2-5; D: NA; size: many; CDR3: CASRNGQETQYF; DNA: TGTGCCAGTAGAAACGGCCAAGAGACCCAGTACTTC
V: TRBV6-1; J: TRBJ1-2; D: NA; size: NA; CDR3: CASSPVLSYGYTF; DNA: TGTGCCAGCAGCCCCGTTTTGAGCTATGGCTACACCTTC
V: TRBV12-3/TRBV12-4; J: TRBJ2-7; D: TRBD2; size: NA; CDR3: CASSSSGGKYF; DNA: TGTGCCAGCAGCTCTAGCGGGGGGAAGTACTTC
V: TRBV5-1; J: TRBJ1-2; D: NA; size: NA; CDR3: CASSLGGGAEGYTF; DNA: TGCGCCAGCAGCTTGGGAGGTGGAGCAGAGGGCTACACCTTC
V: TRBV14; J: TRBJ1-2; D: NA; size: many; CDR3: CASSQDRYGYTF; DNA: TGTGCCAGCAGCCAAGACCGGTATGGCTACACCTTC
V: TRBV19; J: TRBJ1-1; D: NA; size: few; CDR3: CASSNVGGDTEAFF; DNA: TGTGCCAGTAGTAATGTAGGAGGGGACACTGAAGCTTTCTTT
V: TRBV20-1; J: TRBJ2-3; D: TRBD2; size: few; CDR3: CSARDPASGATDTQYF; DNA: TGCAGTGCTAGAGATCCGGCTAGCGGGGCCACAGATACGCAGTATTTT
V: TRBV2; J: TRBJ2-1; D: NA; size: many; CDR3: CASIKQVQGEQFF; DNA: TGTGCCAGCATAAAACAGGTACAGGGTGAGCAGTTCTTC
V: TRBV20-1; J: TRBJ1-1; D: NA; size: NA; CDR3: CSASPRGGRGNTEAFF; DNA: TGCAGTGCTAGCCCTCGGGGGGGCAGGGGGAACACTGAAGCTTTCTTT
V: TRBV29-1; J: TRBJ2-7; D: TRBD2; size: NA; CDR3: CSVVKGGYEQYF; DNA: TGCAGCGTTGTGAAGGGAGGGTACGAGCAGTACTTC
V: TRBV7-2; J: TRBJ1-2; D: NA; size: NA; CDR3: CASSLQSENYGYTF; DNA: TGTGCCAGCAGCTTACAGTCGGAGAACTATGGCTACACCTTC
V: TRBV7-2; J: TRBJ1-1; D: NA; size: few; CDR3: CASDYRGNTEAFF; DNA: TGTGCCAGCGACTATCGGGGGAACACTGAAGCTTTCTTT
V: TRBV9; J: TRBJ1-2; D: NA; size: many; CDR3: CASSVEGQTNYGYTF; DNA: TGTGCCAGCAGCGTAGAAGGACAGACTAACTATGGCTACACCTTC
V: TRBV7-2; J: TRBJ2-5; D: NA; size: many; CDR3: CASSRTFQETQYF; DNA: TGTGCCAGCAGCCGGACTTTCCAAGAGACCCAGTACTTC
V: TRBV19; J: TRBJ2-7; D: TRBD2; size: many; CDR3: CASSITSGRAGNEQYF; DNA: TGTGCCAGTAGTATAACTAGCGGGAGGGCCGGCAACGAGCAGTACTTC
V: TRBV10-3; J: TRBJ2-7; D: NA; size: NA; CDR3: CASGEVFLIEQYF; DNA: TGTGCCAGCGGTGAAGTGTTCCTCATCGAGCAGTACTTC
V: TRBV5-1; J: TRBJ1-1; D: TRBD1; size: few; CDR3: CASSLVGDRAEAFF; DNA: TGTGCCAGCAGCTTAGTCGGGGACAGGGCTGAAGCTTTCTTT
V: TRBV20-1; J: TRBJ2-1; D: TRBD1; size: NA; CDR3: CSASIRTGSSYNEQFF; DNA: TGCAGTGCTAGTATAAGGACAGGGAGCTCCTACAATGAGCAGTTCTTC
V: TRBV2; J: TRBJ1-2; D: NA; size: NA; CDR3: CASSITGWFGYTF; DNA: TGTGCCAGCAGTATAACAGGGTGGTTCGGCTACACCTTC
V: TRBV5-1; J: TRBJ2-7; D: NA; size: few; CDR3: CASSPEYNSYEQYF; DNA: TGCGCCAGCAGCCCGGAATACAACTCCTACGAGCAGTACTTC
V: TRBV19; J: TRBJ1-2; D: TRBD1; size: many; CDR3: CASAPDRRNYGYTF; DNA: TGTGCCAGTGCCCCGGACAGGCGCAACTATGGCTACACCTTC
V: TRBV12-3/TRBV12-4; J: TRBJ1-4; D: NA; size: NA; CDR3: CASSLQGNERLFF; DNA: TGTGCCAGCAGTTTACAGGGGAATGAAAGACTGTTTTTT
V: TRBV10-3; J: TRBJ1-5; D: TRBD1; size: few; CDR3: CASSGDSYSNQPQHF; DNA: TGTGCCAGCAGCGGGGACAGCTATAGCAATCAGCCCCAGCATTTT